These T cell receptor beta chains were read from a single sample in a study of T-cell reconstitution after alpha-beta-depleted transplantation in children. TCRdb analysed the PCR reads with MiXCR anew, one entry per CDR3 protein. The sample has around 250,000 distinct CDR3 sequences, 9.5% to 10% seen once. The specimen was PBMCs from the stem cell graft donor, collected from the stem cell graft. All receptors come from a human donor who donated a stem cell graft to a child with SCID. CDR3s include the opening cysteine and the closing phenylalanine or tryptophan. D genes are given only for firm matches. The size field is filled for only some rows; it gives once, few, many or a size class.

V	size	J	length	D	DNA	CDR3
TRBV5-1	many	TRBJ2-2	15	.	TGCGCCAGCAGCTCGGCTCTATCGAACACCGGGGAGCTGTTTTTT	CASSSALSNTGELFF
TRBV20-1	few	TRBJ2-5	12	.	TGCAGTGCTAGCGGGGAGCAAGAGACCCAGTACTTC	CSASGEQETQYF
TRBV5-1	.	TRBJ1-2	15	.	TGCGCCAGCAGCTTGCAGGACAGCTCTAACTATGGCTACACCTTC	CASSLQDSSNYGYTF
TRBV6-1	many	TRBJ1-1	15	.	TGTGCCAGCAGTGACCTAAGCTCAGGGAACACTGAAGCTTTCTTT	CASSDLSSGNTEAFF
TRBV27	few	TRBJ2-2	14	.	TGTGCCAGCAGACACCAGGGAAACACCGGGGAGCTGTTTTTT	CASRHQGNTGELFF
TRBV18	few	TRBJ2-1	16	TRBD2	TGTGCCAGCTCACCATTGCCCCTAGCGGCCAACAATGAGCAGTTCTTC	CASSPLPLAANNEQFF
TRBV7-9	few	TRBJ2-7	11	.	TGTGCCAGCAGCACCTACTACGAGCAGTACTTC	CASSTYYEQYF
TRBV10-3	.	TRBJ2-7	17	.	TGTGCCGCCCGACGCGATGCGGGCCGGAGGGCCCCCTACGAGCAGTACTTC	CAARRDAGRRAPYEQYF
TRBV29-1	few	TRBJ2-5	13	.	TGCAGCGTTGAAATAGGAGTGGGGGAGACCCAGTACTTC	CSVEIGVGETQYF
TRBV12-3/TRBV12-4	.	TRBJ2-2	16	.	TGTGCCAGCAGTTTCGGCGGGTCCGTGGACACCGGGGAGCTGTTTTTT	CASSFGGSVDTGELFF
TRBV20-1	many	TRBJ2-1	15	.	TGCAGTGCTAGCGGGGGCCCGAGCTCCTACAATGAGCAGTTCTTC	CSASGGPSSYNEQFF